This T cell receptor beta chain was recorded in a study of early T cells in non-severe SARS-CoV-2 infection. This clonotype was counted many times. TCRdb redid the calling of the 5' RACE reads with MiXCR, one entry per CDR3 protein. The repertoire consists of about 66,000 distinct CDR3 sequences, with around 8.7% occurring once and the leading ten covering 2.5% to 3.5%. Germline values: CDR1 SGHVS, CDR2 FNYEAQ. This CDR3 has 15 amino acids. Losses at the gene ends were 5 bases for V and 4 bases for J; bases not matched to a gene: 5. The receptor's source is an adult who was a healthcare worker with PCR-confirmed SARS-CoV-2 infection or an uninfected control (not recorded which). The chain uses TRBV7-6 and TRBJ2-1; 10 bases agree with TRBD2. Sequencing was carried out using whole blood. In DNA form, the CDR3 reads TGTGCCAGCAGCCGAGGACTAGCGGAGTACAATGAGCAGTTCTTC. It translates to CASSRGLAEYNEQFF.